What follows is one T cell receptor beta chain and its context. Germline values: CDR1 SGHTA, CDR2 FQGTGA. There are 12 residues in the CDR3. Naive CD8 cells comprised CD45RO-negative, CCR7-positively selected cells, excluding terminally differentiated effector memory CD45RA+ cells. In the authors' methods: As immunoSEQ supplied junction-only sequences (without quality scores), filtering differed. Clones were read by immunoSEQ multiplex PCR, and TCRdb kept only the in-frame ones, dropping some. The DNA was the basis for D and trimming; V, J and clone size are from that table. Counted here are about 1.9 million clones, 93% occurring once; the ten biggest clones make up more than 1.5%. This sample stems from a study of shared clonotypes between healthy human individuals. Study in general: Per donor, three plates held CD4 naive cells, three held CD4 memory, two held CD8 naive and one held CD8 memory.

The TCR originated in a man aged 18 to 29 in good health. Some clones in this sample may be carry-over from other donors' samples. The specimen was naive CD8+ T cells from PBMCs. This chain connects TRBV7-3 to TRBJ2-7; D gene unclear. This CDR3 reads CAMVASTYEQYF. CDR3 nucleotide sequence: TGTGCTATGGTAGCTTCAACCTACGAGCAGTACTTC. Full variable domain (remainder filled in from reference TRBV7-3 and TRBJ2-7): GAGVSQTPSNKVTEKGKYVELRCDPISGHTALYWYRQSLGQGPEFLIYFQGTGAADDSGLPNDRFFAVRPEGSVSTLKIQRTERGDSAVYLCAMVASTYEQYFGPGTRLTVT.